This TCR beta chain was profiled in a study of shared clonotypes between healthy human individuals. Turning to the study itself: Sampling drew on donors who were a couple of women and a few men aged 18 to 49. Study results and limitations: Compared with clonotypes that all four donors shared, non-shared clonotypes had lower generation probabilities.

Looked up from germline, CDR1 is KGHSH and CDR2 is LQKENI. The length of the CDR3 is 14 residues. V gave up 6 bases and J gave up 7 bases; unmatched junction bases: 11. This clone is a singleton in its sample. No antigen is known for it. The assay was immunoSEQ multiplex PCR, and TCRdb's table has in-frame clones only and misses some. Of around 1,000,000 clones in the sample, 60% to 85% were seen once. The sequenced sample consisted of memory CD4+ T cells from PBMCs. Subset here: CD45RA-negative fraction. The rearrangement links TRBV18 to TRBJ2-5; 7 nucleotides align to TRBD1. The clonotype comes from a man between 18 and 35 years old in good health. Some clones in this sample may be carry-over from other donors' samples. CDR3 amino acids: CASSASTGLGTQYF. The DNA of the CDR3 is TGTGCCAGCTCCGCTTCGACAGGGCTCGGGACCCAGTACTTC.